This record looks at one T cell receptor (beta chain) sequence and its context. Its antigen is not known. This record belongs to a study of shared clonotypes between healthy human individuals. In the study overall: Each donor contributed plates that comprised three CD4 naive, three CD4 memory, two CD8 naive and one CD8 memory. The study, taken as a whole, reports: Non-shared clonotypes had lower generation probabilities than clonotypes shared by all four sorted-subset donors.

Only in-frame clones appear in the TCRdb table, and some are missing; sequencing was by immunoSEQ multiplex PCR. The sample lists a few million clones; 95% were seen once. Germline V gives CDR1 SGHTA, CDR2 FQGNSA. V was clipped by 2 bases and J by 2 bases, with 9 bases between them. The CDR3 contains 14 residues. Sequencing was done on a sample of naive CD4+ T cells sorted from blood. Stated subset: CD45RA+ positively selected. V and J are TRBV7-2 and TRBJ1-2; no firm D call. The clonotype originates from a man aged 18 to 35 in good health. The CDR3 sequence: CASSLTSKNYGYTF. The DNA of the CDR3 is TGTGCCAGCAGCTTAACGTCTAAGAACTATGGCTACACCTTC.